Below, one T cell receptor beta chain is given with its context. Its specificity is not known. This sample was included in a study of CD4 T cells in relation to SARS-CoV-2 and coronaviruses. As for the study in general: Controls used an HIV-1 Nef peptide pool or no peptide.

CDR1 and CDR2 (germline): SEHNR, FQNEAQ (reference sequence). V was shortened by 4 bases and J by 3 bases, with 18 bases between the two germline ends. The CDR3 has 16 amino acids. Profiled with immunoSEQ multiplex PCR; TCRdb holds only in-frame clones, not every one. Of about 18,000 clones listed, approximately 75% are singletons. CD4+ T cells from unexposed donors were obtained before the COVID-19 pandemic (2011-2018). After roughly ten days of culture, CD4+ T cells were isolated. This chain uses TRBV7-9 with TRBJ1-2; D is possibly TRBD1 (6 bases). What was sequenced was CD4+ T cells from PBMCs, cultured in vitro. This clonotype was obtained from a human donor in good health. CDR3 coding DNA: TGTGCCAGCAGCTCTCGCGCCTGGGGACACCACTATGGCTACACCTTC. Translating gives CASSSRAWGHHYGYTF.